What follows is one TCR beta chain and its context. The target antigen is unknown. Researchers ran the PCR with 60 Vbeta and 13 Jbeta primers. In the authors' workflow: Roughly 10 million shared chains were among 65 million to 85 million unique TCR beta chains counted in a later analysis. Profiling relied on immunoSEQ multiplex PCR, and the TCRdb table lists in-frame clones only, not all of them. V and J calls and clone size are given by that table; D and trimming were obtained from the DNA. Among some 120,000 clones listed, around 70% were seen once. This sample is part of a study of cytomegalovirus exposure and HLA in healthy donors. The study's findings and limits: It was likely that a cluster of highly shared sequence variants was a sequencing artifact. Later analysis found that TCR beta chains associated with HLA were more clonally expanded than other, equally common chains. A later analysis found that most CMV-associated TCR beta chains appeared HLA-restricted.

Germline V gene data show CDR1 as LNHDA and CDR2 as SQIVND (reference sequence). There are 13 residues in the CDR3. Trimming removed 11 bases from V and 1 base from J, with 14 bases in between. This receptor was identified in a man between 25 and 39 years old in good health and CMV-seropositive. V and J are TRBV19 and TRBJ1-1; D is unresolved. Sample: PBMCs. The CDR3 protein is CASLPGTNTEAFF. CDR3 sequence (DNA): TGTGCCTCTCTACCGGGTACGAACACTGAAGCTTTCTTT.